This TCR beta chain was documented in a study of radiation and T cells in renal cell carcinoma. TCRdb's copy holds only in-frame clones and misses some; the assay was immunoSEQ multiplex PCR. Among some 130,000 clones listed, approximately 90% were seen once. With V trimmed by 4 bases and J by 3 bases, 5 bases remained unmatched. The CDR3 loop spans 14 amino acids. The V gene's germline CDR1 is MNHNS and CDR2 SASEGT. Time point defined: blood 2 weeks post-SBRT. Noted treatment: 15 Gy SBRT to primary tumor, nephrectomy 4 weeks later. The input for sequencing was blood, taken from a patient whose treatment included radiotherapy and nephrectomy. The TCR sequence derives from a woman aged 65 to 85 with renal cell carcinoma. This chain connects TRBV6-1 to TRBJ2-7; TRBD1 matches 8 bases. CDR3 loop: CASSAGGRSYEQYF. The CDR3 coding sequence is TGTGCCAGCAGTGCAGGGGGCAGAAGCTACGAGCAGTACTTC.